This is a list of T cell receptor beta chains from one sample in a study of T cell responses to AZD1222 COVID-19 vaccine. TCRdb keeps only in-frame clones here, not all; method: immunoSEQ multiplex PCR. The table lists about 100,000 clones, approximately 89% of them singletons. The starting material was peripheral blood, obtained on day 0 of MenACWY control vaccination. These receptors were obtained from an adult in good health. CDR3s include the opening cysteine and the closing phenylalanine or tryptophan. The order of the fields is CDR3 protein, CDR3 DNA, V gene, J gene, D gene, CDR3 length, clone size. D genes are given only for firm matches. Expanded clones are given a class, and other clones once, few, many or no size at all.

CDR3: CASSPGLAGPNEQFF; DNA: TGTGCCAGCAGCCCCGGACTAGCGGGGCCCAATGAGCAGTTCTTC; V: TRBV7-3; J: TRBJ2-1; D: TRBD2; length: 15; size: NA
CDR3: CASSRGGNQPQHF; DNA: TGTGCCAGCAGCAGAGGGGGCAATCAGCCCCAGCATTTT; V: TRBV6-2/TRBV6-3; J: TRBJ1-5; D: NA; length: 13; size: NA
CDR3: CASSLQGAPGETQYF; DNA: TGTGCCAGCAGCCTGCAGGGGGCGCCGGGGGAGACCCAGTACTTC; V: TRBV7-2; J: TRBJ2-5; D: TRBD1; length: 15; size: NA
CDR3: CASSYRGAANEKLFF; DNA: TGTGCCAGCAGTTATCGGGGGGCAGCTAATGAAAAACTGTTTTTT; V: TRBV6-5; J: TRBJ1-4; D: NA; length: 15; size: NA
CDR3: CASSPFIGTGTVKETQYF; DNA: TGTGCCAGCAGTCCCTTCATCGGAACCGGGACAGTGAAAGAGACCCAGTACTTC; V: TRBV25-1; J: TRBJ2-5; D: TRBD1; length: 18; size: NA
CDR3: CASSANPVLLYNEQFF; DNA: TGTGCCAGCAGCGCCAATCCGGTCCTATTGTACAATGAGCAGTTCTTC; V: TRBV5-5; J: TRBJ2-1; D: NA; length: 16; size: NA
CDR3: CASRSSAQSSYNEQFF; DNA: TGTGCCAGTAGGTCGTCAGCCCAGAGCTCCTACAATGAGCAGTTCTTC; V: TRBV19; J: TRBJ2-1; D: NA; length: 16; size: NA
CDR3: CASSQRRGATEAFF; DNA: TGTGCCAGCAGCCAACGCCGGGGGGCCACTGAAGCTTTCTTT; V: TRBV3-1/TRBV3-2; J: TRBJ1-1; D: NA; length: 14; size: NA
CDR3: CASSPDWSLDEQYF; DNA: TGTGCCAGCAGCCCGGACTGGTCCCTCGACGAGCAGTACTTC; V: TRBV7-9; J: TRBJ2-7; D: NA; length: 14; size: few
CDR3: CASSPSQGHQPQHF; DNA: TGTGCCAGCAGCCCGAGCCAGGGACATCAGCCCCAGCATTTT; V: TRBV3-1/TRBV3-2; J: TRBJ1-5; D: NA; length: 14; size: NA
CDR3: CASSFPGDPTYEQYF; DNA: TGTGCCAGCAGCTTTCCAGGGGATCCGACCTACGAGCAGTACTTC; V: TRBV11-2; J: TRBJ2-7; D: NA; length: 15; size: NA
CDR3: CASSMGALGPGRKDTEAFF; DNA: TGTGCCAGTAGTATGGGAGCGTTAGGCCCGGGGAGAAAGGACACTGAAGCTTTCTTT; V: TRBV19; J: TRBJ1-1; D: NA; length: 19; size: NA